Included here is one TCR beta chain sequence, with context. This sample stems from a study of blood T cell repertoires in COVID-19. Some clones are missing from TCRdb's copy, which holds only in-frame ones; the method was immunoSEQ multiplex PCR. The repertoire holds more than 150,000 clones, under 90% seen once, with 5.5% to 7.5% in the top ten. Trimming stripped 7 bases from V and 4 bases from J, with 20 bases between. Per the germline V gene, CDR1 is MNHEY and CDR2 is SMNVEV (reference sequence). The CDR3 runs 16 residues. The chain uses TRBV27 and TRBJ2-1, with a possible D match to TRBD1 (5 bases). The receptor's source is a human donor in a cohort sampled during active COVID-19. What was sequenced was peripheral blood. The CDR3 coding sequence is TGTGCCAGCAACAAGCAGAGCGACAGCGCTTACAATGAGCAGTTCTTC. Amino acids: CASNKQSDSAYNEQFF.